This TCR beta chain was retrieved from a study of blood T cell repertoires in COVID-19. Background on the study: The United States, Italy and Spain supplied acute and convalescent COVID-19 samples. T cells, B-cell-depleted T cells, or PBMCs supplied cDNA or gDNA.

Original methodology: Researchers report that nucleated cell counts were estimated from reference gene primer amplification. The table came from immunoSEQ multiplex PCR; TCRdb's copy has only in-frame clones and leaves some out. Clonal size and the V and J genes are those of that table, whereas D and trimming came from the DNA. The table has tens of thousands of clones, about 80% seen once. The trim removed 2 bases at V and 3 bases at J, leaving 0 bases unmatched. The CDR3 totals 13 residues. Germline V lookup: CDR1 MNHNY, CDR2 SVGAGI (reference sequence). The TCR originated in an older woman with acute or convalescent COVID-19. Sequencing was done on a sample of peripheral blood. J is TRBJ1-2 and V is TRBV6-6; 7 bases agree with TRBD1. CDR3 sequence: CASSYQGDYGYTF. The CDR3 coding sequence is TGTGCCAGCAGTTACCAGGGGGACTATGGCTACACCTTC.